This TCR beta chain emerged from a study of CD8 T cells in ankylosing spondylitis. Between the trimmed V and J ends, which lost 1 base and 3 bases, there was a span of 13 bases. CDR3 length: 15 residues. CDR1 is LGHDT and CDR2 is YNNKEL in the germline V gene (reference sequence). Each CDR3 protein is one row after TCRdb ran MiXCR on the 5' RACE reads. Of approximately 500,000 distinct CDR3 sequences in the sample, roughly 12% are singletons; the top ten hold approximately 6.3%. This clonotype was detected a few times. The antigen is unknown. Study results and caveats: Disease-linked clones proved CD8+ and comparatively uncommon in peripheral blood. Ankylosing spondylitis blood seemed to carry a telltale TCR beta motif made of roughly eight highly homologous variants. Certain motif variants had earlier been reported in reactive arthritis synovial fluid and blood.

This clonotype originated in a male donor with ankylosing spondylitis. The chain links TRBV3-1 to TRBJ2-7; possible D gene TRBD2, 5 bases. The sequenced sample consisted of blood, either unsorted or a sorted T cell fraction (not recorded which). The CDR3 region is CASSQVEGSRYEQYF. The CDR3 DNA sequence: TGTGCCAGCAGCCAAGTAGAGGGTTCGCGCTACGAGCAGTACTTC.